A single sample is the source of the 27 T cell receptor beta chains below, sequenced in a study of CD8+ T cells in alopecia areata. Sequencing used cDNA as its template, made by extracting RNA and reverse transcribing it. Sequenced by immunoSEQ multiplex PCR; TCRdb stores in-frame clones only, minus some. The table records 150,000 to 200,000 clones, roughly 66% of them present only once. The sample was CD8+ T cells sorted from blood, taken at week 0. The receptor source for this set is a human donor with alopecia areata.

The V gene is TRBV29-1, the J gene TRBJ1-2; D not certain. The V end lost 0 bases, the J end lost 3 bases, and 8 bases lay between the germline ends. The CDR3 has 13 residues. Germline V gene lookup returns CDR1 SQVTM and CDR2 ANQGSEA. CDR3 protein: CSVEDGRDYGYTF. DNA of the CDR3: TGCAGCGTTGAAGATGGACGTGACTATGGCTACACCTTC.

V is TRBV29-1 and J is TRBJ1-5, with TRBD1 as a possible D gene (5 bases). The CDR3 consists of 15 residues. Trimming took off 7 bases at V and 0 bases at J, with 16 bases between the two ends. Germline CDR1 and CDR2: SQVTM and ANQGSEA. CDR3 residues: CSEPLQGNSNQPQHF. The CDR3 bases are TGCAGCGAACCTCTTCAGGGAAATAGCAATCAGCCCCAGCATTTT. Drawing the rest from reference TRBV29-1 and TRBJ1-5, the complete variable domain is SAVISQKPSRDICQRGTSLTIQCQVDSQVTMMFWYRQQPGQSLTLIATANQGSEATYESGFVIDKFPISRPNLTFSTLTVSNMSPEDSSIYLCSEPLQGNSNQPQHFGDGTRLSIL.

The V call is TRBV27, the J call TRBJ1-2, with TRBD1 matching over 12 bases. This CDR3 has 15 amino acids. With V trimmed by 4 bases and J by 8 bases, 8 bases remained unmatched. Germline V gene data show CDR1 as MNHEY and CDR2 as SMNVEV (reference sequence). The CDR3, as DNA: TGTGCCAGCAGTTCGATGGGACAGGGGGCAAGGGGCTACACCTTC. It encodes CASSSMGQGARGYTF.

V and J are TRBV29-1 and TRBJ1-3; D uncertain. The CDR3 sequence is 17 residues long. V shed 3 bases and J shed 0 bases, with 18 bases lying between them. Germline V gene lookup returns CDR1 SQVTM and CDR2 ANQGSEA. The CDR3 DNA reads TGCAGCGTTGAGGCAGGTCCCGATCCGAGCTCTGGAAACACCATATATTTT. Amino acid sequence: CSVEAGPDPSSGNTIYF.

J is TRBJ1-1 and V is TRBV30, with 12 bases aligning to TRBD1. The trim removed 5 bases at V and 4 bases at J, leaving 11 bases unmatched. CDR3 size: 16 residues. Looked up from germline, CDR1 is GTSNPN and CDR2 is SVGIG (reference sequence). DNA of the CDR3: TGTGCCTGGCGAGGGGGGACAGGGGGCCGGGGCACTGAAGCTTTCTTT. It encodes CAWRGGTGGRGTEAFF.

The chain uses TRBV27 and TRBJ2-5; no clear D. Germline V gene lookup returns CDR1 MNHEY and CDR2 SMNVEV (reference sequence). The CDR3 covers 14 residues. With 5 bases removed from V and 0 bases from J, the gap between germline ends came to 10 bases. As DNA, the CDR3 is TGTGCCAGCAGTGGGTGGGCAGACCAAGAGACCCAGTACTTC. This codes for CASSGWADQETQYF.

The chain carries TRBV19 and TRBJ2-5; D not resolved. Trimming took off 3 bases at V and 4 bases at J, with 9 bases between the two ends. CDR1 and CDR2 from the germline V gene are LNHDA and SQIVND (reference sequence). The CDR3 is made up of 13 amino acids. The CDR3, as DNA: TGTGCCAGTAGTATGTTCGGCGGAGAGACCCAGTACTTC. It specifies CASSMFGGETQYF. The entire variable domain, with the rest obtained from reference TRBV19 and TRBJ2-5, is as follows: DGGITQSPKYLFRKEGQNVTLSCEQNLNHDAMYWYRQDPGQGLRLIYYSQIVNDFQKGDIAEGYSVSREKKESFPLTVTSAQKNPTAFYLCASSMFGGETQYFGPGTRLLVL.

The rearrangement joins TRBV7-9 to TRBJ2-7; D is ambiguous. Germline lookup yields CDR1 SEHNR and CDR2 FQNEAQ (reference sequence). This CDR3 is built from 13 residues. The V and J ends lost 0 bases and 3 bases respectively, with 6 bases between them. The CDR3 DNA sequence: TGTGCCAGCAGCTTAGCGTTGGACTACGAGCAGTACTTC. Amino acids: CASSLALDYEQYF.

The chain couples TRBV4-1 to TRBJ1-1, with D unclear. V dropped 1 base and J dropped 4 bases, with 7 bases sitting between them. The germline V gene encodes CDR1 MGHRA and CDR2 YSYEKL. The CDR3 spans 13 residues. The CDR3 DNA reads TGCGCCAGCAGCCAAGGAGGGTTCACTGAAGCTTTCTTT. Translation: CASSQGGFTEAFF.

This clone came up a few times. The chain uses TRBV5-1 and TRBJ2-7; tentative D call: TRBD1 (5 bases). CDR3 length: 13 residues. The germline gives CDR1 SGHRS, CDR2 YFSETQ. Trimming stripped 1 base from V and 2 bases from J, with 7 bases between. The CDR3 sequence is CASSLRQTYEQYF. CDR3 nucleotides: TGCGCCAGCAGCTTGAGACAGACCTACGAGCAGTACTTC.

Note on this clone: The likely explanation is a read error, given a far larger clone one base away. Other DNA sequences from this sample encode an identical CDR3 as well. The rearrangement uses TRBV5-6 and TRBJ1-1; no clear D gene. This CDR3 is 12 amino acids long. V was pared by 2 bases and J by 3 bases, with 5 bases between. Germline CDR1 SGHDT, CDR2 YYEEEE. In DNA form, the CDR3 reads TGTGCCAGCAGCTTAGGGTACACTGAAGCTTTCTTT. This gives the protein CASSLGYTEAFF.

The CDR3 region has the DNA TGTGCCAGCAGCTTTGAGACAGAAACCTACGAGCAGTACTTC. Residues: CASSFETETYEQYF. The rearrangement uses TRBV5-4 and TRBJ2-7; possibly TRBD1 for D (5 bases). V lost 2 bases, J lost 2 bases, and 11 bases lay in between. The CDR3 has 14 residues. From germline, CDR1 is SGHNT and CDR2 YYREEE (reference sequence).

This chain links TRBV4-1 with TRBJ1-3, with a tentative D call TRBD1 (5 bases). Trimming stripped 2 bases from V and 0 bases from J, with 8 bases between. CDR3 length: 15 amino acids. The germline gives CDR1 MGHRA, CDR2 YSYEKL. The CDR3, as DNA: TGCGCCAGCAGCCAAAAGGGGATCTCTGGAAACACCATATATTTT. Translated: CASSQKGISGNTIYF.

There are a few counts of this clone. The J gene is TRBJ1-2, the V gene TRBV25-1; D not certain. The V gene's germline CDR1 is MGHDK and CDR2 SYGVNS. V gave up 10 bases and J gave up 8 bases, with 17 bases separating them. The length of the CDR3 is 12 residues. The CDR3 DNA follows: TGTGCCACTAGCGGGGTACCGGGAGGCTACACCTTC. Translating gives CATSGVPGGYTF.

The V gene is TRBV30, the J gene TRBJ1-1; the D is unclear. Trimming removed 0 bases from V and 1 base from J, with 3 bases in between. The germline V gene has CDR1 GTSNPN and CDR2 SVGIG (reference sequence). This CDR3 has 12 amino acids. The CDR3 nucleotides are TGTGCCTGGAGTGTAACGAACACTGAAGCTTTCTTT. Protein: CAWSVTNTEAFF. Together with reference TRBV30 and TRBJ1-1, the CDR3 gives the full variable domain: SQTIHQWPATLVQPVGSPLSLECTVEGTSNPNLYWYRQAAGRGLQLLFYSVGIGQISSEVPQNLSASRPQDRQFILSSKKLLLSDSGFYLCAWSVTNTEAFFGQGTRLTVV.

The chain uses TRBV20-1 and TRBJ1-1; D gene uncertain. The CDR3 contains 11 residues. Germline CDR1 reads DFQATT; CDR2 reads SNEGSKA (reference sequence). The CDR3 protein is CISGYGAEAFF. The CDR3 DNA follows: TGCATTTCAGGTTATGGCGCAGAAGCTTTCTTT.

V is TRBV29-1 and J is TRBJ2-2; D is undetermined. Germline CDR1 SQVTM, CDR2 ANQGSEA. The CDR3 contains 10 residues. V lost 3 bases and J 8 bases, leaving 4 bases between the germline ends. CDR3 in DNA: TGCAGCGTTGAGTCAGGGGAGCTGTTTTTT. It codes for CSVESGELFF.

This clone has only a few counts. V is TRBV30 and J is TRBJ2-4; D gene ambiguous. CDR1 and CDR2 from the germline V gene are GTSNPN and SVGIG (reference sequence). The CDR3 loop spans 12 amino acids. The V and J ends lost 4 bases and 8 bases respectively, with 12 bases between them. The CDR3: CAWNEDGDIQYF. CDR3 sequence (DNA): TGTGCCTGGAATGAAGACGGAGACATTCAGTACTTC. Variable domain in full (rest from reference TRBV30 and TRBJ2-4): SQTIHQWPATLVQPVGSPLSLECTVEGTSNPNLYWYRQAAGRGLQLLFYSVGIGQISSEVPQNLSASRPQDRQFILSSKKLLLSDSGFYLCAWNEDGDIQYFGAGTRLSVL.

This clone was seen more than once but under ten times. For the CDR3, the DNA is TGTGCCAGCAGTCGGACAGCCTTCACCCCCATGAACACTGAAGCTTTCTTT. Its translation: CASSRTAFTPMNTEAFF. This chain connects TRBV27 to TRBJ1-1; TRBD1 might be the D (6 bases). CDR1 and CDR2 (germline): MNHEY, SMNVEV (reference sequence). Trimming stripped 5 bases from V and 0 bases from J, with 19 bases between. The CDR3 covers 17 residues.

The rearrangement uses TRBV6-5 and TRBJ2-3; D unclear. Germline lookup yields CDR1 MNHEY and CDR2 SVGAGI. The CDR3 spans 13 residues. Between the trimmed V and J ends, which lost 6 bases and 6 bases, there was a span of 13 bases. DNA for the CDR3: TGTGCCAGCAGCCGAGACCTACGGGATACGCAGTATTTT. Its translation: CASSRDLRDTQYF.

This clone was counted a few times. The sample has other DNA sequences that encode this CDR3 too. V is TRBV7-9 and J is TRBJ2-1; D is uncertain. V lost 5 bases to trimming and J lost 3 bases, with 8 bases between them. The CDR3 runs 13 residues. Germline CDR1 and CDR2: SEHNR and FQNEAQ (reference sequence). The CDR3: CASSPTSYNEQFF. In nucleotides, the CDR3 is TGTGCCAGCAGCCCTACCAGCTACAATGAGCAGTTCTTC.

This chain uses TRBV11-2 with TRBJ2-5; 7 bases agree with TRBD1. J lost 7 bases, V lost 5 bases, and 10 bases had no gene match. The CDR3 totals 14 residues. CDR1 and CDR2 from the germline V gene are SGHAT and FQNNGV. In nucleotides, the CDR3 is TGTGCCAGCAGCGTGCAAGGGGGCCCTCGGACCCAGTACTTC. Amino acid sequence: CASSVQGGPRTQYF. Full variable domain (remainder filled in from reference TRBV11-2 and TRBJ2-5): EAGVAQSPRYKIIEKRQSVAFWCNPISGHATLYWYQQILGQGPKLLIQFQNNGVVDDSQLPKDRFSAERLKGVDSTLKIQPAKLEDSAVYLCASSVQGGPRTQYFGPGTRLLVL.

This clone showed up just a few times. The J gene is TRBJ2-7, the V gene TRBV6-1, with unresolved D. Trimming left V 2 bases short and J 2 bases short, with 10 bases between. The V gene's germline CDR1 is MNHNS and CDR2 SASEGT. The CDR3 consists of 14 residues. CDR3 sequence reads: CASSERPIPYEQYF. DNA of the CDR3: TGTGCCAGCAGTGAACGGCCTATTCCCTACGAGCAGTACTTC.

V gene TRBV6-5 combines with J gene TRBJ1-2, with D perhaps matching TRBD1 (5 bases). The germline V and J ends were trimmed by 4 bases and 4 bases, with 10 bases remaining between them. The V gene's germline CDR1 is MNHEY and CDR2 SVGAGI. CDR3 size: 13 residues. CDR3 DNA: TGTGCCAGCAGTTGGGACTTATTCTATGGCTACACCTTC. Amino acids: CASSWDLFYGYTF.

The CDR3 sequence: CASRRGNTGELFF. Here the CDR3 DNA reads TGTGCCAGCAGGAGGGGGAACACCGGGGAGCTGTTTTTT. The chain joins TRBV9 to TRBJ2-2; D is tentatively TRBD1 or TRBD2 (5 bases each). Germline V gene lookup returns CDR1 SGDLS and CDR2 YYNGEE. This CDR3 comprises 13 residues. V was trimmed by 5 bases and J by 1 base, leaving 6 bases between them.

The chain recombines TRBV30 with TRBJ2-5; 9 bases line up with TRBD1. This CDR3 region has 12 residues. Trimming removed 5 bases from V and 6 bases from J; junction bases left unmatched: 4. Looked up from germline, CDR1 is GTSNPN and CDR2 is SVGIG (reference sequence). The CDR3 spells CAWQTGGKTQYF. The CDR3 region has the DNA TGTGCCTGGCAGACAGGGGGGAAGACCCAGTACTTC. The variable domain in full, completed from reference TRBV30 and TRBJ2-5, reads SQTIHQWPATLVQPVGSPLSLECTVEGTSNPNLYWYRQAAGRGLQLLFYSVGIGQISSEVPQNLSASRPQDRQFILSSKKLLLSDSGFYLCAWQTGGKTQYFGPGTRLLVL.

The chain links TRBV10-1 to TRBJ2-5, with D possibly being TRBD2 (5 bases). Between the trimmed V and J ends, which lost 2 bases and 5 bases, there was a span of 9 bases. CDR3 length: 13 amino acids. CDR1 WNHNN and CDR2 SYGVQD come from the germline V gene (reference sequence). CDR3 in amino acids: CASSEEGWETQYF. The CDR3 DNA reads as TGCGCCAGCAGTGAGGAGGGTTGGGAGACCCAGTACTTC.